This is a list of T cell receptor beta chains from one sample in a study of T cells after yellow fever vaccination. Each CDR3 protein is one row after TCRdb ran MiXCR on the 5' RACE reads. Among hundreds of thousands of distinct CDR3 sequences listed, 8.5% to 10% were seen once. The source was PBMCs, collected on the day of the first yellow fever vaccination. The receptors shown here come from a man aged 18 to 29 who received the YFV17D yellow fever vaccine. Both conserved end residues are part of each CDR3. Each record gives: clone size, D gene, CDR3 length, J gene, V gene, CDR3 DNA, CDR3 protein. D genes are given only for firm matches. Some rows mark clone size as missing; the rest say once, few, many or name a class of expanded clone.

abundance: few
d_gene: .
len: 11
j_gene: TRBJ1-2
v_gene: TRBV6-5
CDR3nt: TGTGCCAGCATGAAGGGGTATGGCTACACCTTC
CDR3aa: CASMKGYGYTF

abundance: .
d_gene: .
len: 13
j_gene: TRBJ2-3
v_gene: TRBV20-1
CDR3nt: TGCAGTGCTAGAGCAGGGGACGCAGATACGCAGTATTTT
CDR3aa: CSARAGDADTQYF

abundance: .
d_gene: .
len: 13
j_gene: TRBJ2-5
v_gene: TRBV6-1
CDR3nt: TGTGCCAGCAGGTGGACAGCTCAAGAGACCCAGTACTTC
CDR3aa: CASRWTAQETQYF

abundance: .
d_gene: .
len: 14
j_gene: TRBJ1-2
v_gene: TRBV5-4
CDR3nt: TGTGCCAGCAGACCCGGGACGGCTAACTATGGCTACACCTTC
CDR3aa: CASRPGTANYGYTF

abundance: .
d_gene: TRBD2
len: 15
j_gene: TRBJ2-1
v_gene: TRBV5-1
CDR3nt: TGCGCCAGCAAACTTACTAGCGGCCCTTGGGATGAGCAGTTCTTC
CDR3aa: CASKLTSGPWDEQFF

abundance: many
d_gene: TRBD1
len: 16
j_gene: TRBJ2-3
v_gene: TRBV7-9
CDR3nt: TGTGCCAGCAGCTCCTGGACAGGGGGCGAGACAGATACGCAGTATTTT
CDR3aa: CASSSWTGGETDTQYF

abundance: few
d_gene: .
len: 14
j_gene: TRBJ2-4
v_gene: TRBV5-1
CDR3nt: TGCGCCAGCAGCTCTGGCCTCGGGGAAAACATTCAGTACTTC
CDR3aa: CASSSGLGENIQYF

abundance: .
d_gene: TRBD1
len: 16
j_gene: TRBJ2-5
v_gene: TRBV7-6
CDR3nt: TGTGCCAGCAGCATTTCCGGGTCAGGGGGCGCGGAGACCCAGTACTTC
CDR3aa: CASSISGSGGAETQYF

abundance: few
d_gene: .
len: 14
j_gene: TRBJ2-6
v_gene: TRBV4-3
CDR3nt: TGCGCCAGCAGCCAGGGTTACGGGGCCAACGTCCTGACTTTC
CDR3aa: CASSQGYGANVLTF

abundance: few
d_gene: TRBD1
len: 13
j_gene: TRBJ1-1
v_gene: TRBV11-2
CDR3nt: TGTGCCAGCAGCGCAGACAGGGGCGCTGAAGCTTTCTTT
CDR3aa: CASSADRGAEAFF

abundance: few
d_gene: .
len: 13
j_gene: TRBJ1-1
v_gene: TRBV4-2
CDR3nt: TGTGCCAGCTCAATAGGAGTGAACACTGAAGCTTTCTTT
CDR3aa: CASSIGVNTEAFF

abundance: few
d_gene: TRBD2
len: 14
j_gene: TRBJ2-5
v_gene: TRBV29-1
CDR3nt: TGCAGCGTTGGGGGGTTGGCGGGGGGGGAGACCCAGTACTTC
CDR3aa: CSVGGLAGGETQYF

abundance: .
d_gene: TRBD1
len: 14
j_gene: TRBJ1-1
v_gene: TRBV12-3/TRBV12-4
CDR3nt: TGTGCCAGCAGTTTGGGACAGGGAGAGGCTGAAGCTTTCTTT
CDR3aa: CASSLGQGEAEAFF

abundance: few
d_gene: .
len: 14
j_gene: TRBJ2-3
v_gene: TRBV4-1
CDR3nt: TGCGCCAGCGAAGGGGTCCCTAGCACAGATACGCAGTATTTT
CDR3aa: CASEGVPSTDTQYF

abundance: .
d_gene: .
len: 14
j_gene: TRBJ2-1
v_gene: TRBV28
CDR3nt: TGTGCCAGCAGTTTGTCGTGGCCAAACAATGAGCAGTTCTTC
CDR3aa: CASSLSWPNNEQFF

abundance: few
d_gene: .
len: 11
j_gene: TRBJ2-1
v_gene: TRBV2
CDR3nt: TGTGCCAGCAGTGAGAGGGACGAGCAGTTCTTC
CDR3aa: CASSERDEQFF

abundance: .
d_gene: TRBD2
len: 17
j_gene: TRBJ2-2
v_gene: TRBV7-2
CDR3nt: TGTGCCAGCAGCTTCCCAAGGGAGCGGGGTAACACCGGGGAGCTGTTTTTT
CDR3aa: CASSFPRERGNTGELFF

abundance: many
d_gene: TRBD1
len: 16
j_gene: TRBJ2-3
v_gene: TRBV5-1
CDR3nt: TGCGCCAGCAGCTTATCGGAAGGTCCAGGGGGAGATACGCAGTATTTT
CDR3aa: CASSLSEGPGGDTQYF

abundance: few
d_gene: TRBD1
len: 20
j_gene: TRBJ2-1
v_gene: TRBV10-3
CDR3nt: TGTGCCATCAGTGCTGCCAAACAGGGGGTCGGATCGGGCCCCTACAATGAGCAGTTCTTC
CDR3aa: CAISAAKQGVGSGPYNEQFF

abundance: few
d_gene: .
len: 12
j_gene: TRBJ2-7
v_gene: TRBV2
CDR3nt: TGTGCCAGCAGGTCGGACCGTCACGAGCAGTACTTC
CDR3aa: CASRSDRHEQYF

abundance: .
d_gene: TRBD1
len: 12
j_gene: TRBJ1-4
v_gene: TRBV4-1
CDR3nt: TGCGCCAGCAGCCAAGTTGGACAGGGTCAGTTTTTT
CDR3aa: CASSQVGQGQFF

abundance: .
d_gene: TRBD2
len: 15
j_gene: TRBJ2-5
v_gene: TRBV12-3/TRBV12-4
CDR3nt: TGTGCCAGCTCGGAGACTAGCGGATCTCAAGAGACCCAGTACTTC
CDR3aa: CASSETSGSQETQYF

abundance: .
d_gene: .
len: 12
j_gene: TRBJ2-5
v_gene: TRBV6-1
CDR3nt: TGTGCCAGCAGCCGACGGGGAGAGACCCAGTACTTC
CDR3aa: CASSRRGETQYF

abundance: .
d_gene: .
len: 13
j_gene: TRBJ1-5
v_gene: TRBV6-1
CDR3nt: TGTGCCAGCAGGCGGTCACGGGGACAGCCCCAGCATTTT
CDR3aa: CASRRSRGQPQHF

abundance: .
d_gene: .
len: 15
j_gene: TRBJ2-5
v_gene: TRBV5-1
CDR3nt: TGCGCCAGCAGCTTGGGGCCCGGTCGGGGTGAGACCCAGTACTTC
CDR3aa: CASSLGPGRGETQYF

abundance: many
d_gene: .
len: 16
j_gene: TRBJ2-7
v_gene: TRBV18
CDR3nt: TGTGCCAGCTCGCTTTCTCGGACAGAGAGCTCCTACGAGCAGTACTTC
CDR3aa: CASSLSRTESSYEQYF

abundance: .
d_gene: .
len: 14
j_gene: TRBJ1-2
v_gene: TRBV6-5
CDR3nt: TGTGCCAGCAGTTACGTAGCCGGCGGCTATGGCCACACCTTC
CDR3aa: CASSYVAGGYGHTF

abundance: many
d_gene: .
len: 14
j_gene: TRBJ2-1
v_gene: TRBV6-2/TRBV6-3
CDR3nt: TGTGCCAGCAGCTCCATTGCCCAGGGAAATGAGCAGTTCTTC
CDR3aa: CASSSIAQGNEQFF

abundance: few
d_gene: TRBD1
len: 15
j_gene: TRBJ1-4
v_gene: TRBV7-9
CDR3nt: TGTGCCAGCAGCGTACAGGGGGAATCTAATGAAAAACTGTTTTTT
CDR3aa: CASSVQGESNEKLFF

abundance: .
d_gene: .
len: 13
j_gene: TRBJ1-2
v_gene: TRBV5-6
CDR3nt: TGTGCCAGCAGCTTGGGAGACGGAAACGGCTACACCTTC
CDR3aa: CASSLGDGNGYTF

abundance: many
d_gene: .
len: 14
j_gene: TRBJ2-3
v_gene: TRBV9
CDR3nt: TGTGCCAGCAGCGGCCCGACCCCCACAGATACGCAGTATTTT
CDR3aa: CASSGPTPTDTQYF

abundance: few
d_gene: TRBD1
len: 15
j_gene: TRBJ1-1
v_gene: TRBV5-1
CDR3nt: TGCGCCAGCAGCTTGAGCGACAGGGGTCTCCCTTGGGCTTTCTTT
CDR3aa: CASSLSDRGLPWAFF

abundance: medium-sized
d_gene: .
len: 14
j_gene: TRBJ2-1
v_gene: TRBV27
CDR3nt: TGTGCCAGCAGTCAGGGGAGTAGAGTCAATGAGCAGTTCTTC
CDR3aa: CASSQGSRVNEQFF

abundance: many
d_gene: TRBD1
len: 15
j_gene: TRBJ1-2
v_gene: TRBV4-2
CDR3nt: TGTGCCAGCAGCCCTCGGGACAGGTCTAACTATGGCTACACCTTC
CDR3aa: CASSPRDRSNYGYTF

abundance: few
d_gene: .
len: 15
j_gene: TRBJ2-5
v_gene: TRBV18
CDR3nt: TGTGCCAGCTCACCACGGGCCGGGGGCGCGGAGACCCAGTACTTC
CDR3aa: CASSPRAGGAETQYF

abundance: .
d_gene: TRBD1
len: 15
j_gene: TRBJ1-1
v_gene: TRBV14
CDR3nt: TGTGCCAGCAGCCAAGATCTTTGGACAGGGTTGGGAGCTTTCTTT
CDR3aa: CASSQDLWTGLGAFF

abundance: .
d_gene: .
len: 14
j_gene: TRBJ2-1
v_gene: TRBV24-1
CDR3nt: TGTGCCACCAGTGTGGCAGGGGGAGGGAATGAGCAGTTCTTC
CDR3aa: CATSVAGGGNEQFF

abundance: few
d_gene: .
len: 16
j_gene: TRBJ1-3
v_gene: TRBV11-2
CDR3nt: TGTGCCAGCAGACCCTATATAGGGTTAAATCGGGACACCATATATTTT
CDR3aa: CASRPYIGLNRDTIYF

abundance: .
d_gene: TRBD1
len: 14
j_gene: TRBJ2-7
v_gene: TRBV12-3/TRBV12-4
CDR3nt: TGTGCCAGCACCCCTGGGACAGCGCACTACGAGCAGTACTTC
CDR3aa: CASTPGTAHYEQYF

abundance: few
d_gene: .
len: 15
j_gene: TRBJ2-3
v_gene: TRBV11-2
CDR3nt: TGTGCCAGCAGCTTCCCCGGGCACAGCACAGATACGCAGTATTTT
CDR3aa: CASSFPGHSTDTQYF

abundance: many
d_gene: .
len: 13
j_gene: TRBJ2-7
v_gene: TRBV7-2
CDR3nt: TGTGCCAGCAGCTTAGAATCCACCGGCGAGCAGTACTTC
CDR3aa: CASSLESTGEQYF

abundance: .
d_gene: TRBD2
len: 14
j_gene: TRBJ2-2
v_gene: TRBV6-2/TRBV6-3
CDR3nt: TGTGCCAGCACGGGGGGAACGAACACCGGGGAGCTGTTTTTT
CDR3aa: CASTGGTNTGELFF

abundance: few
d_gene: TRBD2
len: 15
j_gene: TRBJ2-3
v_gene: TRBV24-1
CDR3nt: TGTGCCACCAGCACCTCCGGGGGGGCAGGAGATACGCAGTATTTT
CDR3aa: CATSTSGGAGDTQYF

abundance: .
d_gene: .
len: 14
j_gene: TRBJ1-3
v_gene: TRBV6-1
CDR3nt: TGTGCCAGCACTGAACAGTTCTCTGGAAACACCATATATTTT
CDR3aa: CASTEQFSGNTIYF

abundance: .
d_gene: .
len: 14
j_gene: TRBJ2-2
v_gene: TRBV6-1
CDR3nt: TGTGCCACACTGAAGACAGCGAACACCGGGGAGCTGTTTTTT
CDR3aa: CATLKTANTGELFF

abundance: few
d_gene: .
len: 17
j_gene: TRBJ2-1
v_gene: TRBV24-1
CDR3nt: TGTGCCACCAGTGATCAAGACAGTTACAGCTCCTACAATGAGCAGTTCTTC
CDR3aa: CATSDQDSYSSYNEQFF

abundance: few
d_gene: .
len: 18
j_gene: TRBJ2-2
v_gene: TRBV25-1
CDR3nt: TGTGCCAGCAGTGAATATTGGGGGACTGCTTCGAACACCGGGGAGCTGTTTTTT
CDR3aa: CASSEYWGTASNTGELFF

abundance: few
d_gene: .
len: 13
j_gene: TRBJ1-2
v_gene: TRBV20-1
CDR3nt: TGCAGTGCTACCGAACAGGGAACCTATGGCTACACCTTC
CDR3aa: CSATEQGTYGYTF